This is a list of T cell receptor beta chains from one sample in a study of regulatory T cells in long-lasting Graves disease. Using its own MiXCR run on the multiplex PCR reads, TCRdb lists one record per CDR3 protein. The sample yields 500,000 or so distinct CDR3 sequences, approximately 14% seen once. These same records also appear under a second study, on T cells in Graves' hyperthyroidism and ophthalmopathy.

This specimen consisted of peripheral blood mononuclear cells (PBMCs), obtained at new diagnosis, from a patient treated with antithyroid drugs. These receptors were obtained from a woman between 50 and 59 years old with Graves disease. The CDR3 runs from the conserved cysteine through the conserved F or W. D genes are given only for firm matches. Where a row states a size, it is once, few, many or the class of an expanded clone; other rows omit it.

>TRBJ2-5|few|TRBV5-1|-
CASSFQGRRQETQYF
TGCGCCAGCAGCTTTCAGGGCCGGAGGCAAGAGACCCAGTACTTC
>TRBJ2-3|few|TRBV20-1|TRBD1
CSAEPGQGTSTDTRYF
TGCAGTGCGGAGCCGGGACAGGGGACCAGCACAGATACGCGGTATTTT
>TRBJ2-7|-|TRBV10-2|-
CASSEPGGANSYEQYF
TGCGCCAGCAGTGAGCCCGGTGGGGCTAACTCCTACGAGCAGTACTTC
>TRBJ2-1|few|TRBV2|-
CASRAGTYNEQFF
TGTGCCAGCAGGGCCGGGACCTACAATGAGCAGTTCTTC
>TRBJ2-3|few|TRBV11-3|-
CASSHGALYTQYF
TGTGCCAGCAGCCACGGAGCATTATATACGCAGTATTTT
>TRBJ1-2|many|TRBV20-1|-
CSALLANYGYTF
TGCAGTGCACTACTAGCTAACTATGGCTACACCTTC
>TRBJ1-5|-|TRBV6-1|-
CASSLNGVQPQHF
TGTGCCAGCAGTCTTAACGGGGTTCAGCCCCAGCATTTT
>TRBJ2-7|many|TRBV7-6|-
CASSFDRLYEQYF
TGTGCCAGCAGCTTCGACAGACTCTACGAGCAGTACTTC
>TRBJ2-5|-|TRBV7-6|-
CASSLTGLPSGYKETQYF
TGTGCCAGCAGCTTAACCGGACTACCCTCGGGATACAAAGAGACCCAGTACTTC
>TRBJ2-3|many|TRBV7-8|TRBD1
CASSLVTGVSTDTQYF
TGTGCCAGCAGCTTAGTAACAGGGGTTAGCACAGATACGCAGTATTTT
>TRBJ2-1|many|TRBV3-1|TRBD2
CASSSSGSVRNEQFF
TGTGCCAGCAGCTCCAGCGGGAGTGTCAGAAATGAGCAGTTCTTC
>TRBJ2-7|many|TRBV3-1|-
CASSFQVGEQYF
TGTGCCAGCAGCTTCCAGGTCGGCGAGCAGTACTTC
>TRBJ1-5|many|TRBV19|TRBD1
CASSVQGYSNQPQHF
TGTGCCAGTAGTGTACAGGGGTATAGCAATCAGCCCCAGCATTTT
>TRBJ1-5|-|TRBV27|TRBD1
CASSSNRGVDQPQHF
TGTGCCAGCAGTTCCAACAGGGGGGTGGATCAGCCCCAGCATTTT
>TRBJ1-2|-|TRBV28|TRBD1
CASSLTGDYNYGYTF
TGTGCCAGCAGTTTGACAGGGGACTATAACTATGGCTACACCTTC
>TRBJ2-1|many|TRBV7-8|-
CASSARLDIMTANEQFF
TGTGCCAGCAGCGCCCGACTAGACATTATGACTGCCAATGAGCAGTTCTTC
>TRBJ1-2|-|TRBV12-3/TRBV12-4|-
CASSLDVDGGLGYTF
TGTGCCAGCAGTTTAGACGTCGATGGGGGCCTTGGCTACACCTTC
>TRBJ2-7|many|TRBV28|TRBD2
CASSLAASGRAPEQYF
TGTGCCAGCAGTTTAGCAGCAAGCGGGAGGGCCCCCGAGCAGTACTTC
>TRBJ2-7|many|TRBV30|-
CAWSGGLSYEQYF
TGTGCCTGGAGTGGCGGGTTATCCTACGAGCAGTACTTC
>TRBJ2-2|few|TRBV28|-
CASSLRGANTGKLFF
TGTGCCAGCAGCCTGCGGGGAGCGAACACCGGGAAGCTGTTTTTT
>TRBJ2-1|many|TRBV7-2|-
CASSLAGQGAVYNEQFF
TGTGCCAGCAGCTTAGCGGGTCAGGGTGCTGTTTACAATGAGCAGTTCTTC
>TRBJ2-3|many|TRBV2|-
CASSEGGFSTDTQYF
TGTGCCAGCAGTGAAGGAGGGTTCAGCACAGATACGCAGTATTTT
>TRBJ2-7|many|TRBV12-3/TRBV12-4|-
CASSLRRAGARGYEQYF
TGTGCCAGCAGTTTAAGGCGGGCGGGGGCAAGGGGGTACGAGCAGTACTTC
>TRBJ1-1|many|TRBV18|-
CASSPEGTGIGYTEAFF
TGTGCCAGCTCACCAGAGGGGACCGGCATTGGATACACTGAAGCTTTCTTT
>TRBJ2-7|-|TRBV2|TRBD2
CASSLGLAVPYEQYF
TGTGCCAGCAGCCTAGGACTAGCGGTCCCCTACGAGCAGTACTTC
>TRBJ1-5|many|TRBV5-5|-
CASSPNGGAGNQPQHF
TGTGCCAGCAGCCCTAACGGGGGTGCTGGGAATCAGCCCCAGCATTTT
>TRBJ2-5|many|TRBV18|-
CASSPPGILRETQYF
TGTGCCAGCTCACCACCCGGGATCCTTCGCGAGACCCAGTACTTC
>TRBJ2-1|many|TRBV2|-
CASSIQGHGYNNEQFF
TGTGCCAGCAGTATACAGGGACACGGCTACAACAATGAGCAGTTCTTC
>TRBJ2-2|-|TRBV18|TRBD2
CASSPQEAGGTGELFF
TGTGCCAGCTCACCACAGGAAGCGGGAGGTACCGGGGAGCTGTTTTTT
>TRBJ2-1|many|TRBV29-1|-
CSVGGKGGSGRYNEQFF
TGCAGCGTTGGAGGGAAAGGAGGGTCCGGTAGATACAATGAGCAGTTCTTC
>TRBJ2-3|many|TRBV2|-
CATKLRGVTDTQYF
TGTGCCACCAAACTCAGGGGGGTGACAGATACGCAGTATTTT
>TRBJ2-1|many|TRBV5-1|TRBD1
CASSLGQGGYNEQFF
TGTGCCAGCAGCTTAGGACAGGGGGGCTACAATGAGCAGTTCTTC
>TRBJ1-5|few|TRBV9|-
CASSVGGYNQPQHF
TGTGCCAGCAGCGTAGGAGGGTACAATCAGCCCCAGCATTTT
>TRBJ1-5|many|TRBV28|-
CASSFPPDRYNQPQHF
TGTGCCAGCAGTTTTCCGCCAGACAGGTACAATCAGCCCCAGCATTTT
>TRBJ2-2|many|TRBV11-2|TRBD2
CASSFVQRENTGELFF
TGTGCCAGCAGCTTTGTCCAGCGGGAGAACACCGGGGAGCTGTTTTTT
>TRBJ2-3|many|TRBV28|TRBD2
CASSLRRGDTDTQYF
TGTGCCAGCAGTTTGAGGCGGGGGGACACAGATACGCAGTATTTT
>TRBJ2-3|few|TRBV2|-
CASLLSTDTQYF
TGTGCCAGCCTATTGTCCACAGATACGCAGTATTTT
>TRBJ2-7|many|TRBV28|-
CASGTLRSSYEQYF
TGTGCCAGTGGGACACTCCGATCCTCCTACGAGCAGTACTTC
>TRBJ1-6|many|TRBV28|-
CASGTGTVNNSPLHF
TGTGCCAGCGGAACAGGGACCGTGAATAATTCACCCCTCCACTTT
>TRBJ1-3|-|TRBV7-8|-
CASSQHPGTFSGNTIYF
TGTGCCAGCAGCCAACATCCAGGGACCTTCTCTGGAAACACCATATATTTT
>TRBJ1-6|many|TRBV28|TRBD1
CASSLLAGGIGNSPLHF
TGTGCCAGCAGTTTATTGGCAGGGGGAATTGGGAATTCACCCCTCCACTTT
>TRBJ2-7|-|TRBV5-4|TRBD2
CASSFIVSGSTYEQYF
TGTGCCAGCAGCTTTATAGTCAGCGGGAGCACCTACGAGCAGTACTTC
>TRBJ2-2|few|TRBV4-1|-
CASSHGTETGELFF
TGCGCCAGCAGCCATGGGACGGAGACCGGGGAGCTGTTTTTT
>TRBJ2-7|many|TRBV5-1|TRBD1
CASSLGGQGSYEQYF
TGCGCCAGCAGCTTGGGCGGACAGGGATCCTACGAGCAGTACTTC
>TRBJ1-5|many|TRBV20-1|-
CSARDPRGTGSQPQHF
TGCAGTGCTAGAGATCCGCGGGGAACAGGTAGTCAGCCCCAGCATTTT
>TRBJ2-3|few|TRBV4-1|TRBD2
CASSQVVAGVRTDTQYF
TGCGCCAGCAGCCAAGTCGTAGCGGGAGTACGCACAGATACGCAGTATTTT
>TRBJ2-7|many|TRBV12-3/TRBV12-4|-
CASSLLSGLHYAYEQYF
TGTGCCAGCAGTTTACTCAGTGGCCTACACTACGCCTACGAGCAGTACTTC
>TRBJ2-7|many|TRBV28|TRBD2
CASSLTSGLSYEQYF
TGTGCCAGCAGTTTAACTAGCGGACTCTCCTACGAGCAGTACTTC
>TRBJ2-3|-|TRBV2|-
CASRGPGAADTQYF
TGTGCCAGCAGGGGGCCAGGGGCGGCAGATACGCAGTATTTT
>TRBJ1-6|-|TRBV6-1|-
CASSELGQRLSPLHF
TGTGCCAGCAGTGAACTAGGACAGAGGCTTTCACCCCTCCACTTT
>TRBJ2-7|many|TRBV3-1|TRBD1
CASSRRQGFYEQYF
TGTGCCAGCAGCCGAAGACAGGGGTTTTACGAGCAGTACTTC
>TRBJ2-7|many|TRBV28|TRBD1
CASSSPGQGRGYEQYF
TGTGCCAGCAGTTCCCCCGGACAGGGTAGAGGCTACGAGCAGTACTTC
>TRBJ2-7|-|TRBV5-5|TRBD1
CASSRTGSGNYEQHF
TGTGCCAGCAGCCGGACAGGGTCGGGCAACTACGAGCAGCACTTC
>TRBJ2-3|few|TRBV3-1|-
CASSQRVGADTQYF
TGTGCCAGCAGCCAAAGGGTGGGAGCAGATACGCAGTATTTT
>TRBJ2-5|few|TRBV28|-
CASSAQRETQYF
TGTGCCAGCAGTGCCCAGCGGGAGACCCAGTACTTC